This section outlines one T cell receptor beta chain sequence together with its context. Sequencing used immunoSEQ multiplex PCR; TCRdb keeps in-frame clones, though not all of them. This sample has over 200,000 clones; 87% occur once, and the top ten carry roughly a tenth. The study assigned cohorts using participant-reported clinical history. This specimen belongs to a study of blood T cell repertoires in COVID-19. V gave up 6 bases and J gave up 6 bases; unmatched junction bases: 6. The CDR3 is made up of 13 amino acids. Germline lookup yields CDR1 MNHNY and CDR2 SVGAGI (reference sequence). This clonotype originated in a man aged 25 to 45 who had recovered from COVID-19. Sequencing was carried out using PBMCs or T cells enriched from blood (not recorded which). This chain connects TRBV6-6 to TRBJ1-2; TRBD1 agrees at 8 bases. The DNA for the CDR3 is TGTGCCAGCAGGTCAGGGGGCGCCCATGGCTACACCTTC. Encoded protein: CASRSGGAHGYTF.